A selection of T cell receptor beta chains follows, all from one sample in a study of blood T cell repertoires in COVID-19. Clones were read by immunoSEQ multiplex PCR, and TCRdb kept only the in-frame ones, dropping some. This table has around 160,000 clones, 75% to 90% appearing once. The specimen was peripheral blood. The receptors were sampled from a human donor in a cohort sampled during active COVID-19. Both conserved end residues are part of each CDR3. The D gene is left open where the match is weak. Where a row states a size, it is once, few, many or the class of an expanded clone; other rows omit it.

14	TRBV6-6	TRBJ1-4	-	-	TGTGCCAGCAGCCTACAGGGAACTAATGAAAAACTGTTTTTT	CASSLQGTNEKLFF
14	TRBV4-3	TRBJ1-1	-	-	TGCGCCAGCAGCCGCAATCCGGGAGACAGCCAAGCTTTCTTT	CASSRNPGDSQAFF
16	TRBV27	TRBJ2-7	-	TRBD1	TGTGCCAGCAGTTGGAACCCGGGACAGGGAACCTACGAGCAGTACTTC	CASSWNPGQGTYEQYF
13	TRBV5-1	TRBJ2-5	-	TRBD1	TGCGCCATTTCCAGGGGGCACGAAGAGACCCAGTACTTC	CAISRGHEETQYF
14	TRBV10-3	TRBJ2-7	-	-	TGTGCCATCAGTGGAGAGACAGCTTCCTACGAGCAGTACTTC	CAISGETASYEQYF
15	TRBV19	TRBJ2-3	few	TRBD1	TGTGCCAGTAGTAAGGGACAGGGGGCTGCGGATACGCAGTATTTT	CASSKGQGAADTQYF
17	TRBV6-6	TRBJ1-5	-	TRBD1	TGTGCCAGCAGTCCTTCCCGACAGGGCGGGTTCGGTCAGCCCCAGCATTTT	CASSPSRQGGFGQPQHF
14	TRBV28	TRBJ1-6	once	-	TGTGCCAGCAGTACTAAATGGGTAAATTCACCCCTCCACTTT	CASSTKWVNSPLHF
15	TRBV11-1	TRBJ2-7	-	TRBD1	TGTGCCAGCAGCTCCGGGACAGGGGGCATCAACGAGCAGTACTTC	CASSSGTGGINEQYF
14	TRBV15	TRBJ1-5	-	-	TGTGCCACCAGCAGAGATCGGGGCAATCAGCCCCAGCATTTT	CATSRDRGNQPQHF
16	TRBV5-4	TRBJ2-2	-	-	TGTGCCAGCAGCTTGGAGATCTGGGCAAGTACCGGGGAGCTGTTTTTT	CASSLEIWASTGELFF
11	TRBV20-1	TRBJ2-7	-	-	TGCAGTGCTAGTCGGTCCTACGAGCAGTACTTC	CSASRSYEQYF
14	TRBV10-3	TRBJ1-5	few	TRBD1	TGTGCCATCAGTGAGGGGACAGGGGATCAGCCCCAGCATTTT	CAISEGTGDQPQHF
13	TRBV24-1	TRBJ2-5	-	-	TGTGCCACCAGTGAGGGGGGAAAAGAGACCCAGTACTTC	CATSEGGKETQYF
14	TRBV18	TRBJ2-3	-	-	TGTGCCAGCTCACCACTTTCAGGGGCAGATACGCAGTATTTT	CASSPLSGADTQYF
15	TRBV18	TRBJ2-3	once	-	TGTGCCAGCTCACCCATGGGGAGCCTCGCAGATACGCAGTATTTT	CASSPMGSLADTQYF
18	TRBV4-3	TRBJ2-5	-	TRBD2	TGCGCCAGCAGCCGCCACCACCGGGCTAGCGGGGGGCAAGAGACCCAGTACTTC	CASSRHHRASGGQETQYF
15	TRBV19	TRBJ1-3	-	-	TGTGCCAGTAGTTTACAGTCGAACTCTGGAAACACCATATATTTT	CASSLQSNSGNTIYF
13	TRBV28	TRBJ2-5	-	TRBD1	TGTGCCAGCAGGTCGACAGGGAGAGAGACCCAGTACTTC	CASRSTGRETQYF
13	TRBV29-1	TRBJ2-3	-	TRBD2	TGCAGCGCCACTAGCGGGATCGACGGTACGCAGTATTTT	CSATSGIDGTQYF
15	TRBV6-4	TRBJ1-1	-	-	TGTGCCAGCAGTGCCCATGGGGCAATCGGGTCTGAAGCTTTCTTT	CASSAHGAIGSEAFF
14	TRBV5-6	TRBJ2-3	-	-	TGTGCCAGCAGCTATCGACTAGATATGGATACGCAGTATTTT	CASSYRLDMDTQYF
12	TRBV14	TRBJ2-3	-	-	TGTGCCAGCGGGGCGGCGGCACATACGCAGTATTTT	CASGAAAHTQYF
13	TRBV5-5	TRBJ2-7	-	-	TGTGCCAGCAGCTTGGGAGGGAAATACGAGCAGTACTTC	CASSLGGKYEQYF
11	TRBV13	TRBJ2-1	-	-	TGTGCCAGCAGCCCCGGTGATGAGCAGTTCTTC	CASSPGDEQFF
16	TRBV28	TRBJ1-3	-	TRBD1	TGTGCCAGCAGTTTGGGGACAGGGGGGATTCGAAACACCATATATTTT	CASSLGTGGIRNTIYF
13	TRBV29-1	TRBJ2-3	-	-	TGCAGCGTTTTCTATTCGTCCACAGATACGCAGTATTTT	CSVFYSSTDTQYF
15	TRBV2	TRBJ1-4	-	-	TGTGCCAGCAGAAGCGTCCGGGGGAGTAATGAAAAACTGTTTTTT	CASRSVRGSNEKLFF
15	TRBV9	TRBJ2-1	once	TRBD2	TGTGCCAGCAGCGTGGAAGCGGGGCCGAACAATGAGCAGTTCTTC	CASSVEAGPNNEQFF
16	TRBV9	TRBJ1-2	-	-	TGTGCCAGCAGCGTAGACGCGGGGCCCGATAACTATGGCTACACCTTC	CASSVDAGPDNYGYTF
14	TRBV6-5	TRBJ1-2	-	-	TGTGCCAGCAGTTACACTGCAGGGCGTGATGGCTACACCTTC	CASSYTAGRDGYTF
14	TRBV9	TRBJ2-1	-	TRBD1	TGTGCCAGCAGCGTAGATGGACAGGCCCCCTTCAGGATCTTC	CASSVDGQAPFRIF
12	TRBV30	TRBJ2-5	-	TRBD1	TGTGCCTGGCAGACAGGGGGAGAGACCCAGTACTTC	CAWQTGGETQYF
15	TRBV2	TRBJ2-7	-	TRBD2	TGTGCCAGCAGTGTAGGGGCGGGGGGAACCTACGAGCAGTACTTC	CASSVGAGGTYEQYF
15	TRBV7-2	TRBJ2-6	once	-	TGTGCCAGCAGCTTATTCATCGGTGGGGCCAACGTCCTGACTTTC	CASSLFIGGANVLTF
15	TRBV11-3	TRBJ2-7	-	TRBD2	TGTGCCAGCAGCTTAGAAACGGGGGGGCCTCATGCGCAGTACTTC	CASSLETGGPHAQYF
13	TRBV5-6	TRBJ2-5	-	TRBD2	TGTGCCAGCAGCCCGGGGGGGCTCGAGACCCAGTACTTC	CASSPGGLETQYF
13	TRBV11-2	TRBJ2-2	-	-	TGTGCCAGCCCCCTGGTAGCTACCGGGGAGCTGTTTTTT	CASPLVATGELFF
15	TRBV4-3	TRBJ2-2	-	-	TGCGCCAGCAGCCAAGGGGACTCGAACACCGGGGAGCTGTTTTTT	CASSQGDSNTGELFF
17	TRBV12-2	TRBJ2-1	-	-	TGTGCAAGTCGCTTAGCGCTTAGACTAGCGGGAGGGAATGAGCAGTTCTTC	CASRLALRLAGGNEQFF
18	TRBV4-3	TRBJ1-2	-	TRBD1	TGCGCCAGCAGCCAAGATATGAGGGGGTCGACAGGGAACCTCGGCTACACCTTC	CASSQDMRGSTGNLGYTF
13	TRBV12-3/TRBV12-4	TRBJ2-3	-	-	TGTGCCAGCAGTTTTCGGAGGTTAGATACGCAGTATTTT	CASSFRRLDTQYF
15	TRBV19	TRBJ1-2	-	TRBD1	TGTGCCAGCAATCCTGAGGACAGGTGGACCTATGGCTACACCTTC	CASNPEDRWTYGYTF
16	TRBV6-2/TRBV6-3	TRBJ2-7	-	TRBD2	TGTGCCAGCAGCACCGGGACTAGCGGGACCCCCTACGAGCAGTACTTC	CASSTGTSGTPYEQYF
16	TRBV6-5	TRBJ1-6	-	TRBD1	TGTGCCAGCAGTTTCCAGGGGGGAATTAAGAATTCACCCCTCCACTTT	CASSFQGGIKNSPLHF
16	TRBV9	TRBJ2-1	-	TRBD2	TGTGCCAGCAGCGCATTCGACGGGAGGCTGAACAATGAGCAGTTCTTC	CASSAFDGRLNNEQFF
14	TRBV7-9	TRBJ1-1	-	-	TGTGCCAGCAGCTTAGAACTACCGAACACTGAAGCTTTCTTT	CASSLELPNTEAFF
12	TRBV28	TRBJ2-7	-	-	TGTGCCAGCCGCACAGGGTACTACGAGCAGTACTTC	CASRTGYYEQYF
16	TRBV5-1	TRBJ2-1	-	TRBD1	TGCGCCAGCAGCCCCCGACAGGGCCCCTTCAGTGGTGAGCAGTTCTTC	CASSPRQGPFSGEQFF
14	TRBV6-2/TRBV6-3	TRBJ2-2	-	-	TGTGCCAGCAGTTACTCTCCGGTGTCCGGGGAGCTGTTTTTT	CASSYSPVSGELFF
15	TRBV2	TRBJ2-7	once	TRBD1	TGTGCCAGCACCCTTCCCGGGACAGGGGACTACGAGCAGTACTTC	CASTLPGTGDYEQYF
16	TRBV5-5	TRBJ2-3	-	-	TGTGCCAGCAGCTTGGCGGCCAGCGCTAGCACAGATACGCAGTATTTT	CASSLAASASTDTQYF
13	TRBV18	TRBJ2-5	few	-	TGTGCCAGCTCCCCGGACAACCAAGAGACCCAGTACTTC	CASSPDNQETQYF
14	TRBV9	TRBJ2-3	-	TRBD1	TGTGCCAGCACCGGGACAGGGGGCCCTCTTAGGCAGTATTTT	CASTGTGGPLRQYF